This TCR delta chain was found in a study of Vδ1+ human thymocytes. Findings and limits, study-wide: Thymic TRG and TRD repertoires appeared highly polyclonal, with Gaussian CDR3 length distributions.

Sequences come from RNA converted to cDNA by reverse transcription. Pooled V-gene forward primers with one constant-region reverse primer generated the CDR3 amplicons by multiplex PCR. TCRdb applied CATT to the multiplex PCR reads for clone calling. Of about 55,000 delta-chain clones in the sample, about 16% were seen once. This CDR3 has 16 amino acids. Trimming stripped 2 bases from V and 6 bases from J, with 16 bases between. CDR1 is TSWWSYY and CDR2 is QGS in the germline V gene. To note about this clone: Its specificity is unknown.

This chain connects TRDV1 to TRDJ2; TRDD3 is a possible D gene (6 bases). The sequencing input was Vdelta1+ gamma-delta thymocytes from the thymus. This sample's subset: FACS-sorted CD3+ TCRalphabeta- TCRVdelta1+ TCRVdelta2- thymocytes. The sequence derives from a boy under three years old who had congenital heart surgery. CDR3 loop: CALGESQVLGPAQLFF. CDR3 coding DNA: TGTGCTCTTGGGGAAAGTCAGGTACTGGGCCCAGCACAACTCTTCTTT.